These 10 T cell receptor beta chains were all obtained from the same sample, sequenced in a study of blood T cell repertoires in COVID-19. Sequencing used immunoSEQ multiplex PCR; TCRdb keeps in-frame clones, though not all of them. The sample carries around 400,000 clones, just over 90% recorded once. The specimen sequenced was PBMCs or T cells enriched from blood (not recorded which). The receptors come from a woman in her thirties or forties who had been exposed to COVID-19.

This clone was seen a few times. The chain recombines TRBV5-6 with TRBJ1-2; D gene unclear. Trimming shortened V by 1 base and J by 3 bases, and 10 bases separated the two germline ends. Per the germline V gene, CDR1 is SGHDT and CDR2 is YYEEEE. The CDR3 has 14 amino acids. The CDR3 loop reads CASSLKGRDYGYTF. The CDR3 DNA follows: TGTGCCAGCAGCTTGAAAGGGCGGGACTATGGCTACACCTTC.

V gene TRBV6-2 or TRBV6-3 combines with J gene TRBJ2-7; no firm D call. The CDR3 sequence is 15 residues long. V lost 0 bases and J 3 bases, leaving 12 bases between the germline ends. Germline CDR1 MNHEY, CDR2 SVGEGT. The CDR3 loop is CASSYSKNRHYEQYF. The DNA for the CDR3 is TGTGCCAGCAGTTACTCGAAAAACAGACACTACGAGCAGTACTTC.

The chain combines TRBV2 with TRBJ1-3, with D unclear. Germline values: CDR1 SNHLY, CDR2 FYNNEI. Trimming pared 6 bases from V and 1 base from J, leaving 13 bases between. The CDR3 runs to 15 residues. This CDR3 reads CASSPQTNSGNTIYF. Here the CDR3 DNA reads TGTGCCAGCAGCCCTCAAACAAATTCTGGAAACACCATATATTTT.

The gene calls are TRBV9 and TRBJ2-1; 12 positions match TRBD2. CDR1 and CDR2 (germline): SGDLS, YYNGEE. V shed 4 bases, J shed 7 bases, and the junction held 9 bases outside the gene matches. The CDR3 is 16 residues long. CDR3 bases: TGTGCCAGCAGCCCGAGACTAGCGGGGGCCCCAAATGAGCAGTTCTTC. Residues: CASSPRLAGAPNEQFF.

The chain combines TRBV19 with TRBJ2-1; possible D gene TRBD2, 5 bases. The CDR3 has 13 amino acids. The germline CDR1 and CDR2 sequences are LNHDA and SQIVND (reference sequence). V shed 6 bases and J shed 4 bases, with 10 bases lying between them. CDR3: CASRWGVYNEQFF. CDR3 coding DNA: TGTGCCAGTAGATGGGGAGTGTACAATGAGCAGTTCTTC.

This clone occurred once. The rearrangement links TRBV4-3 to TRBJ1-2; 8 bases align to TRBD1. Germline lookup yields CDR1 LGHNA and CDR2 YSLEER. Losses at the gene ends were 4 bases for V and 4 bases for J; bases not matched to a gene: 5. This CDR3 comprises 14 residues. The CDR3 bases are TGCGCCAGCAGCCCCGGACAGGGCCTCTATGGCTACACCTTC. This sequence encodes CASSPGQGLYGYTF.

This clone came up once. The chain has TRBV29-1 and TRBJ2-3; 10 bases fit TRBD2. Unmatched junction bases numbered 19, after V lost 4 bases and J lost 9 bases. CDR1 is SQVTM and CDR2 is ANQGSEA in the germline V gene. The CDR3 extends over 17 amino acids. The CDR3 nucleotides read TGCAGCGTTGCGGGTAGCGGGGGGTCGAGCCTTATGGAGACGCAGTATTTT. Its translation: CSVAGSGGSSLMETQYF.

The table lists this clone with a count of one. The chain has TRBV5-1 and TRBJ2-3, with TRBD1 as a possible D gene (6 bases). The ends were cut back, 4 bases at V and 4 bases at J, with 10 bases in the middle. In germline, CDR1 is SGHRS, CDR2 YFSETQ. This CDR3 has 13 residues. As DNA, the CDR3 is TGCGCCAGCAGCCGGACAGCAGCAGATACGCAGTATTTT. This sequence encodes CASSRTAADTQYF. Full variable domain (missing parts from reference TRBV5-1 and TRBJ2-3): KAGVTQTPRYLIKTRGQQVTLSCSPISGHRSVSWYQQTPGQGLQFLFEYFSETQRNKGNFPGRFSGRQFSNSRSEMNVSTLELGDSALYLCASSRTAADTQYFGPGTRLTVL.

The rearrangement links TRBV6-6 to TRBJ1-2; a possible D gene is TRBD1 (5 bases). CDR3 length equals 15 residues. CDR1 MNHNY and CDR2 SVGAGI come from the germline V gene (reference sequence). V was pared by 0 bases and J by 11 bases, with 19 bases between. CDR3 region: CASSYSGANLLVYTF. The DNA of the CDR3 is TGTGCCAGCAGTTACTCTGGGGCGAACCTTCTTGTATACACCTTC.

This rearrangement joins TRBV15 to TRBJ1-4; possibly TRBD1 for D (5 bases). CDR1 is LNHNV and CDR2 is YYDKDF in the germline V gene (reference sequence). V was pared by 3 bases and J by 8 bases, with 22 bases between. This CDR3 region has 17 residues. For the CDR3, the DNA is TGTGCCACCAGCAGTTACTTACCCGGGACTCGGGGGGAAAAACTGTTTTTT. This gives the protein CATSSYLPGTRGEKLFF.